A selection of T cell receptor beta chains follows, all from one sample in a study of T cell repertoires in cytomegalovirus infection. TCRdb redid the calling of the reads with MiXCR, one entry per CDR3 protein. This table has around 94,000 distinct CDR3 sequences, 16% appearing once. Sequencing was done on a sample of PBMCs. Receptors were obtained from a human donor in good health (CMV status not recorded). Some clones in this sample may be carry-over from other donors' samples. The CDR3 runs from the conserved cysteine through the conserved F or W. Each record gives: V gene, D gene, J gene, clone size, CDR3 DNA, CDR3 protein. A D gene is named only where the DNA matches it firmly. A row's size may be missing; if present it is once, few, many or a size class.

>TRBV19|TRBD1|TRBJ2-3|.
TGTGCCAGTAGCCCCGCGGACAGGGGGCCTACGCAGTATTTT
CASSPADRGPTQYF
>TRBV30|.|TRBJ2-1|.
TGTGCCTGGACTAGCGCCCTGGGGGATGAGCAGTTCTTC
CAWTSALGDEQFF
>TRBV20-1|.|TRBJ2-1|.
TGCAGTGCTAGAAATCGGGAGAACAATGAGCAGTTCTTC
CSARNRENNEQFF
>TRBV7-2|TRBD2|TRBJ2-7|many
TGTGCCAGCAGCGGGGGACTAGCGGGGGCCCTTCGGGAGCAGTACTTC
CASSGGLAGALREQYF
>TRBV5-1|.|TRBJ1-2|.
TGCGCCAGCAGCTTAGGGGATACTTATGGCTACACCTTC
CASSLGDTYGYTF
>TRBV14|.|TRBJ1-1|few
TGTGCCAGCAGCCCTTCGGGGCGTGCTGAAGCTTTCTTT
CASSPSGRAEAFF
>TRBV6-2/TRBV6-3|TRBD2|TRBJ2-1|.
TGTGCCAGCAGTGGGACTAGCGGTACCTACAATGAGCAGTTCTTC
CASSGTSGTYNEQFF
>TRBV7-2|.|TRBJ1-1|many
TGTGCCAGCAGCTCGAATCCCATACGTGAAGCTTTCTTT
CASSSNPIREAFF
>TRBV7-6|TRBD1|TRBJ2-5|many
TGTGCCAGCAGCATAAACAGGGGGCGAGAGACCCAGTACTTC
CASSINRGRETQYF
>TRBV5-6|.|TRBJ1-1|once
TGTACCAGCAGCTCGTCTACCCCGAGCAGATTAAGGACTGAAGCGTTCTTT
CTSSSSTPSRLRTEAFF
>TRBV2|.|TRBJ1-2|.
TGTGCCAGCAGAGGCACCAGCTATGGCTACACCTTC
CASRGTSYGYTF
>TRBV7-2|.|TRBJ1-1|many
TGTGCCAGCAGCTTAGGGGGCCGGGGGAACACTGAAGCTTTCTTT
CASSLGGRGNTEAFF
>TRBV5-5|TRBD2|TRBJ2-1|.
TGTGCCAGCAGCTACGGGACTAGCGGCATTGAGCAGTTCTTC
CASSYGTSGIEQFF
>TRBV28|.|TRBJ2-3|many
TGTGCCAGCAGTTTACAGGGTTCAGATACGCAGTATTTT
CASSLQGSDTQYF
>TRBV20-1|.|TRBJ1-2|.
TGCAGTGCTAGATTGGGGACAACTCAATCCTACACCTTC
CSARLGTTQSYTF
>TRBV6-6|TRBD1|TRBJ2-5|few
TGTGCCAGCAGTTACGCTCACAGGGGTCAAGAGACCCAGTACTTC
CASSYAHRGQETQYF
>TRBV10-3|.|TRBJ2-5|many
TGTGCCTCCACCGCGGGTAGGGGAGAGACCCAGTACTTC
CASTAGRGETQYF
>TRBV28|.|TRBJ2-2|few
TGTGCCAGCAGCCTACAGTTGTTCGCGAACACCGGGGAGCTGTTTTTT
CASSLQLFANTGELFF
>TRBV7-2|.|TRBJ2-3|many
TGTGCCAGCAGCTTCGACCCTCCTAGCACAGATACGCAGTATTTT
CASSFDPPSTDTQYF
>TRBV6-2/TRBV6-3|.|TRBJ1-1|few
TGTGCCAGCACTATAGGGCTGTGGACTGAAGCTTTCTTT
CASTIGLWTEAFF
>TRBV5-1|.|TRBJ2-1|.
TGCGCCAGCAGCGATAGCGGTGAGCAGTTCTTC
CASSDSGEQFF
>TRBV20-1|.|TRBJ1-4|many
TGCAGTGCTAGTAGTCCGACTTCGGGGGGTGAAAAACTGTTTTTT
CSASSPTSGGEKLFF
>TRBV5-1|.|TRBJ1-1|few
TGCGCCAGCAGCCAGGTTGGGACGTCTACTCTTGAAGCTTTCTTT
CASSQVGTSTLEAFF
>TRBV29-1|.|TRBJ2-3|few
TGCAGCGGCGAGGGGGGGCTTGATACGCAGTATTTT
CSGEGGLDTQYF
>TRBV5-1|TRBD1|TRBJ2-2|few
TGCGCCAGCAGCTTAGGGACAGACCCCTCGAACACCGGGGAGCTGTTTTTT
CASSLGTDPSNTGELFF
>TRBV6-2/TRBV6-3|TRBD2|TRBJ2-1|.
TGTGCCAGCAGGTCGGGACTAGCGGGGGGGTTGCCCTACAATGAGCAGTTCTTC
CASRSGLAGGLPYNEQFF
>TRBV14|TRBD1|TRBJ1-5|.
TGTGCCAGCAGCCGGACAGGACCTAATCAGCCCCAGCATTTT
CASSRTGPNQPQHF
>TRBV28|TRBD2|TRBJ2-5|.
TGTGCCAGCAGCCGGACTAGCGGGGGCCAAGAGACCCAGTACTTC
CASSRTSGGQETQYF
>TRBV5-6|.|TRBJ2-7|few
TGTGCCAGCAGTTTGTTCCAGGGGGGCGAGCAGTACTTC
CASSLFQGGEQYF
>TRBV29-1|TRBD1|TRBJ1-2|.
TGCAGCGTTTTCGGACAGGGAGGAGAGGGAGGCTATGGCTACACCTTC
CSVFGQGGEGGYGYTF
>TRBV9|TRBD2|TRBJ2-1|few
TGTGCCAGCAGCACCCTTAGCGGGGGGGTAACGGGTGAGCAGTTCTTC
CASSTLSGGVTGEQFF
>TRBV7-2|TRBD1|TRBJ1-6|many
TGTGCCAGCAGCTTAGGGGGACAGGGCAGTTCACCCCTCCACTTT
CASSLGGQGSSPLHF
>TRBV6-6|TRBD1|TRBJ2-2|once
TGTGCCAGCAGTCCACAGGGGGCTTCCGGGGAGCTGTTTTTT
CASSPQGASGELFF
>TRBV25-1|.|TRBJ2-2|.
TGTGCCAGCGCCGGGCGAGGGGAGCTGTTTTTT
CASAGRGELFF
>TRBV11-2|.|TRBJ2-7|.
TGTGCCAGCACCGCGACAGGCTATGAGCAGTACTTC
CASTATGYEQYF
>TRBV10-3|.|TRBJ2-1|few
TGTGCCATCAGTGAGACTCGGGGAGCAGGCAGCTCCACGACACATTACAATGAGCAGTTCTTC
CAISETRGAGSSTTHYNEQFF
>TRBV20-1|TRBD1|TRBJ2-7|once
TGCAGTGCTAGAGATACAGGGGGAGCCTCCTACGAGCAGTACTTC
CSARDTGGASYEQYF
>TRBV29-1|.|TRBJ1-1|.
TGCAGCGTTGAAGAACAGATGAACACTGAAGCTTTCTTT
CSVEEQMNTEAFF
>TRBV7-2|TRBD2|TRBJ2-5|many
TGTGCCAGCAGCGAATGGGGGACTAGCGCGGGGACCCAGTACTTC
CASSEWGTSAGTQYF
>TRBV20-1|.|TRBJ1-1|.
TGCAGTGCCCTCTCGCTGGGGAACACTGAAGCTTTCTTT
CSALSLGNTEAFF
>TRBV2|.|TRBJ1-2|.
TGTGCCAGCAGTGAACGGGCTTGGGGGAACAGGGCCTATGGCTACACCTTC
CASSERAWGNRAYGYTF